This T cell receptor beta chain appears in the sequencing data of a study of a mutant IDH1 vaccine in newly diagnosed glioma. Libraries were prepared by immunoSEQ multiplex PCR; TCRdb keeps only in-frame clonotypes and omits some of them. The data show some 60,000 clones, with roughly 80% seen just once and 3.8% held by the top ten. The time point: week 47, end of study. What each vaccine dose contained was 300 ug of mutant IDH1 20-mer peptide, accompanied by topical imiquimod. This clone was observed once. Its antigen is not identified. The sample here was PBMCs, taken from a glioma patient whose treatment included an IDH1 peptide vaccine. The receptor's source is a man aged 25-40 years with glioma.

The CDR3 nucleotides are TGCAGTGCTTACTACACCGGGGAGCTGTTTTTT. This translates into CSAYYTGELFF. V usage is TRBV20-1 and J usage is TRBJ2-2; the D is unclear. The germline gives CDR1 DFQATT, CDR2 SNEGSKA (reference sequence). The CDR3 length is 11 residues. V lost 5 bases and J lost 3, with 4 bases in between.